The TCR beta chain described here comes from a study of T cells in Graves' hyperthyroidism and ophthalmopathy. Points from the study as a whole: Clonotypes that were expanded in thyroid above 0.001 mostly appeared in blood too.

Amplification of TCR beta CDR3 regions was performed using RNA transcripts as template. The HTBI primer set drove a first-round RT-PCR of the TCR CDR3. Each CDR3 protein gets one entry after TCRdb re-called the multiplex PCR reads with MiXCR. The sample consists of fewer than 650,000 distinct CDR3 sequences, roughly 14% of them appearing once. The study collected blood at first hyperthyroidism diagnosis, before any ophthalmopathy symptoms arose. This clonotype has a count of ten or more. Its antigen is unidentified. The V gene's germline CDR1 is SEHNR and CDR2 FQNEAQ (reference sequence). Unmatched junction bases numbered 23, after V lost 4 bases and J lost 6 bases. The CDR3 has 21 residues.

Material: blood. The V gene is TRBV7-9, the J gene TRBJ2-5, with 13 positions matching TRBD2. This TCR derives from a woman between 25 and 40 years old with Graves' hyperthyroidism that later progressed to Graves' ophthalmopathy. CDR3 region: CASSSDSEGKRRTSGSKTQYF. The CDR3 DNA is TGTGCCAGCAGCTCCGATTCAGAGGGAAAGCGTCGGACTAGCGGGAGCAAGACCCAGTACTTC.